This T cell receptor beta chain was captured by sequencing in a study of PD-L1 blockade in urothelial cancer. About the study: Analysis of the blood was performed 3 weeks (second dose) and 6 weeks after treatment start. Median T cell yield from blood was roughly 140,000.

The authors spiked synthetic TCR analog templates into each PCR. Profiled with immunoSEQ multiplex PCR; TCRdb holds only in-frame clones, not every one. This table holds 55,000 or so clones, 84% found once. CDR1 is KGHSH and CDR2 is LQKENI in the germline V gene. The CDR3 has 14 residues. J gave up 2 bases and V 6 bases, and 5 bases lay outside the gene matches. The sequence was collected from a middle-aged man with urothelial cancer. Sequenced here: PBMCs, sampled around atezolizumab (anti-PD-L1) treatment. The chain joins TRBV18 to TRBJ1-1, with TRBD1 identical over 8 bases. CDR3 sequence: CASSLGQGNTEAFF. The DNA of the CDR3 is TGTGCCAGCTCTCTCGGACAGGGAAACACTGAAGCTTTCTTT.